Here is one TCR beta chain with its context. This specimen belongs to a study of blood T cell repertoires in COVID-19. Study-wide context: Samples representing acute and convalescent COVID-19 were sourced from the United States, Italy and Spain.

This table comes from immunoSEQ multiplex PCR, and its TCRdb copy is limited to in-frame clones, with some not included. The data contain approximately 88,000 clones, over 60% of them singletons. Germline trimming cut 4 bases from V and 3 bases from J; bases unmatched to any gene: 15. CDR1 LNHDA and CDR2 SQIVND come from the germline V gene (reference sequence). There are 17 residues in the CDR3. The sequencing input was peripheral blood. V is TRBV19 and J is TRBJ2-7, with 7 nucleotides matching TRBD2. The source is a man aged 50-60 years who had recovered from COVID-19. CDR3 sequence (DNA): TGTGCCAGTAGTAACCCACCCTCTAGCGGTAACTTCTACGAGCAGTACTTC. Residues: CASSNPPSSGNFYEQYF.